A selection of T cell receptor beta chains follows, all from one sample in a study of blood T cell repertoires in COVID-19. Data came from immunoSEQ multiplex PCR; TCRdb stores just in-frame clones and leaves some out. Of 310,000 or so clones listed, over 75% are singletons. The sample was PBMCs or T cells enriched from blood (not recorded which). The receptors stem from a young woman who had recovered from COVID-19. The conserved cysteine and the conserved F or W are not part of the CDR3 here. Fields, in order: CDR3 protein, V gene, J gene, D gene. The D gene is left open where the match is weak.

ASSSRPSPYGYT,TRBV5-8,TRBJ1-2,-
ASRGQSNQPQH,TRBV5-1,TRBJ1-5,-
ASSSQSGGAYEQY,TRBV5-4,TRBJ2-7,-
ASSLTGNTEAF,TRBV7-6,TRBJ1-1,-
ASSLTGVDTQY,TRBV7-3,TRBJ2-3,TRBD1
ASSFRLGTSVYNEQF,TRBV7-8,TRBJ2-1,TRBD2
ASSLIAGTGGLDTEAF,TRBV27,TRBJ1-1,TRBD1
ASSLDRANSPLH,TRBV6-5,TRBJ1-6,TRBD1
ASTGPLNTEAF,TRBV6-5,TRBJ1-1,-
ASSQFGLTGSPEAF,TRBV7-6,TRBJ1-1,TRBD1
ASLSGATQY,TRBV2,TRBJ2-3,TRBD2
ASSLSFGGTYTEAF,TRBV27,TRBJ1-1,-
ASSLSLGNTIY,TRBV27,TRBJ1-3,-
ASSDQQGYGNTIY,TRBV6-1,TRBJ1-3,-
ASSKEGVVNEKLF,TRBV21-1,TRBJ1-4,-
ASSEVQRGNNEQF,TRBV6-1,TRBJ2-1,TRBD2
SVHPSKRTSTDTQY,TRBV29-1,TRBJ2-3,-
ASSSPGGSPLH,TRBV18,TRBJ1-6,-
ASSDRTGRSSYEQY,TRBV6-1,TRBJ2-7,-
ASSSSTFRSGNTIY,TRBV7-6,TRBJ1-3,-
AWSVQPLSLDRVTNEKLF,TRBV30,TRBJ1-4,TRBD1
ASRNFDRGRGYT,TRBV6-5,TRBJ1-2,TRBD1
ASRFGGAYNEQF,TRBV2,TRBJ2-1,-
ASSLEGDTEAF,TRBV7-9,TRBJ1-1,-
ASRSRWAFSYEQY,TRBV7-2,TRBJ2-7,-
ASSLGTGYAF,TRBV5-6,TRBJ1-1,TRBD1
ASSRQGPTMNTEAF,TRBV5-1,TRBJ1-1,TRBD1
ASSPGWHPRGGTEAF,TRBV18,TRBJ1-1,-
ASSGGLAGSEQY,TRBV11-1,TRBJ2-7,TRBD2
ASRGQINSPLH,TRBV12-3/TRBV12-4,TRBJ1-6,TRBD1
SAPQETQY,TRBV20-1,TRBJ2-5,-
ASSYSDRGLRGYT,TRBV6-5,TRBJ1-2,TRBD1
ASWGRPGQGTGELF,TRBV2,TRBJ2-2,-
SVQNGGTEAF,TRBV29-1,TRBJ1-1,-
ASKEQENTEAF,TRBV10-1,TRBJ1-1,-